The 16 T cell receptor beta chains given below trace back to one sample, sequenced in a study of cytomegalovirus exposure and HLA in healthy donors. Primers: 60 Vbeta forward and 13 Jbeta reverse. The method was immunoSEQ multiplex PCR; TCRdb's version includes in-frame clones alone and lacks a portion of them. This sample yields 75,000 to 100,000 clones, of which around 64% are seen a single time; roughly 3% belongs to the top ten. The material sequenced was PBMCs. The receptors derive from a man between 60 and 75 years old in good health and CMV-seronegative.

J is TRBJ1-2 and V is TRBV6-5, with a possible D match to TRBD1 (6 bases). The germline gives CDR1 MNHEY, CDR2 SVGAGI. Deletions cut 2 bases from V and 7 bases from J, with 17 bases between. The CDR3 has 15 amino acids. The chain's CDR3 is CASSYSVQGTSGYTF. CDR3 coding DNA: TGTGCCAGCAGTTACAGTGTCCAGGGGACCTCTGGCTACACCTTC.

The chain uses TRBV27 and TRBJ2-1, with TRBD2 matching over 12 bases. The CDR3 runs to 16 residues. Germline V gene sequence: CDR1 MNHEY, CDR2 SMNVEV (reference sequence). Unmatched junction bases numbered 13, after V lost 7 bases and J lost 9 bases. CDR3 coding DNA: TGTGCCAGCACCTCGGAAGGACTAGCGGGGCCCTTTGAGCAGTTCTTC. Residues: CASTSEGLAGPFEQFF.

The chain carries TRBV5-4 and TRBJ2-4, with TRBD2 as a possible D gene (7 bases). CDR1 is SGHNT, CDR2 YYREEE, per germline (reference sequence). The CDR3 has 16 amino acids. V shed 0 bases and J shed 5 bases, with 15 bases lying between them. As DNA, the CDR3 is TGTGCCAGCAGCTTGGGGGGAGGGGGGTCCCAAAACATTCAGTACTTC. This encodes CASSLGGGGSQNIQYF.

V is TRBV5-1 and J is TRBJ2-1; 7 nucleotides line up with TRBD1. With 3 bases clipped from V and 6 bases from J, the junction kept 18 bases outside the gene matches. Germline V gene sequence: CDR1 SGHRS, CDR2 YFSETQ. There are 18 residues in the CDR3. The CDR3 DNA sequence: TGCGCCAGCAGCTCTGGATTGGCACAACCGGGACAGACCAATGAGCAGTTCTTC. This sequence encodes CASSSGLAQPGQTNEQFF.

V gene TRBV27 combines with J gene TRBJ2-3; 11 nucleotides line up with TRBD2. J was trimmed by 3 bases and V by 7 bases; bases with no gene match: 3. The CDR3 runs to 14 residues. Germline V gene lookup returns CDR1 MNHEY and CDR2 SMNVEV (reference sequence). CDR3 DNA: TGTGCCAGCATGACTAGCGGGGCTACAGATACGCAGTATTTT. Translation gives CASMTSGATDTQYF.

V and J are TRBV6-5 and TRBJ2-5; D perhaps matches TRBD1 (6 bases). The germline V and J ends were trimmed by 2 bases and 2 bases, with 15 bases remaining between them. This CDR3 has 16 amino acids. Germline CDR1 is MNHEY and CDR2 is SVGAGI. As DNA, the CDR3 is TGTGCCAGCAGTTACACGGGACAATCCGGGCAAGAGACCCAGTACTTC. As protein: CASSYTGQSGQETQYF.

This chain uses TRBV5-1 with TRBJ1-6, with 7 bases lining up with TRBD1. This CDR3 is 18 amino acids long. J was trimmed by 5 bases and V by 0 bases; bases with no gene match: 11. CDR1 and CDR2 (germline): SGHRS, YFSETQ. The CDR3 DNA reads TGCGCCAGCAGCTTGGAAGTCGCGACAGGGTATAATAATTCACCCCTCCACTTT. As protein: CASSLEVATGYNNSPLHF.

The gene calls are TRBV19 and TRBJ2-5, with TRBD2 identical over 13 bases. Losses at the gene ends were 6 bases for V and 2 bases for J; bases not matched to a gene: 6. Per the germline V gene, CDR1 is LNHDA and CDR2 is SQIVND (reference sequence). This CDR3 contains 16 residues. CDR3 sequence reads: CASSSGLAGRQETQYF. The CDR3, as DNA: TGTGCCAGTAGCTCGGGACTAGCGGGACGACAAGAGACCCAGTACTTC.

This chain links TRBV28 with TRBJ1-6, with a weak D call TRBD1 (6 bases). This CDR3 region has 16 residues. Trimming took 1 base from V and 4 from J, leaving 11 bases between them. CDR1 is MDHEN, CDR2 SYDVKM, per germline. The CDR3 reads CASSLLGRGYNSPLHF. The CDR3 DNA reads as TGTGCCAGCAGTTTATTAGGCAGGGGTTATAATTCACCCCTCCACTTT.

The chain recombines TRBV7-8 with TRBJ1-1; D unresolved. Looked up from germline, CDR1 is SGHVS and CDR2 is FQNEAQ. The CDR3 has 13 residues. Trimming stripped 3 bases from V and 1 base from J, with 6 bases between. The DNA of the CDR3 is TGTGCCAGCAGCTTGAGGGAGAACACTGAAGCTTTCTTT. It translates to CASSLRENTEAFF. The full variable domain, its missing parts supplied by reference TRBV7-8 and TRBJ1-1, is GAGVSQSPRYKVAKRGQDVALRCDPISGHVSLFWYQQALGQGPEFLTYFQNEAQLDKSGLPSDRFFAERPEGSVSTLKIQRTQQEDSAVYLCASSLRENTEAFFGQGTRLTVV.

This clone was found many times. The chain joins TRBV25-1 to TRBJ1-3, with 8 bases that match TRBD1. Germline-derived CDR1 and CDR2 are MGHDK and SYGVNS. V was clipped by 3 bases and J by 3 bases; unmatched bases: 4. CDR3 length: 15 residues. The CDR3 region is CASSEPGGVGNTIYF. The DNA of the CDR3 is TGTGCCAGCAGTGAGCCAGGGGGCGTTGGAAACACCATATATTTT.

A note on this clone: Germline is not matched at one junction end, which may reflect a read error. V gene TRBV18 combines with J gene TRBJ1-2; 9 nucleotides line up with TRBD1. This CDR3 comprises 15 residues. From germline, CDR1 is KGHSH and CDR2 LQKENI. The CDR3 sequence is CVSSPGTGTNYGYTF. CDR3 DNA: TGTGTCAGCTCACCCGGGACAGGGACTAACTATGGCTACACCTTC.

This chain uses TRBV19 with TRBJ1-3, with no clear D. The germline gives CDR1 LNHDA, CDR2 SQIVND (reference sequence). The CDR3 runs to 14 residues. V was pared by 3 bases and J by 9 bases, with 15 bases between. The CDR3 loop is CASSIPAYRGTIYF. The CDR3 DNA follows: TGTGCCAGTAGTATTCCTGCATACCGAGGCACCATATATTTT.

This sequence joins TRBV5-1 and TRBJ1-1; no clear D. This CDR3 is built from 15 residues. Germline V lookup: CDR1 SGHRS, CDR2 YFSETQ. V lost 0 bases and J lost 1, with 10 bases in between. The CDR3: CASSLDRHPNTEAFF. As DNA, the CDR3 is TGCGCCAGCAGCTTGGATCGACACCCGAACACTGAAGCTTTCTTT.

The DNA of the CDR3 is TGTGCCAGCAGCCCAATGGGTGGCGGGAGCTTTACAGATACGCAGTATTTT. The encoded protein is CASSPMGGGSFTDTQYF. The genes are TRBV7-2 and TRBJ2-3; 7 bases map to TRBD2. Germline CDR1 is SGHTA and CDR2 is FQGNSA. Unmatched junction bases numbered 14, after V lost 5 bases and J lost 3 bases. This CDR3 contains 17 residues.

The sample holds a few counts of this clone. This CDR3 is CASSLEGGGGTDTQYF. In DNA, the CDR3 is TGTGCCAGCAGCTTAGAAGGCGGGGGGGGGACAGATACGCAGTATTTT. The V and J genes are TRBV7-2 and TRBJ2-3, with 9 nucleotides matching TRBD2. From germline, CDR1 is SGHTA and CDR2 FQGNSA. This CDR3 comprises 16 residues. The J segment lost 3 bases and the V segment lost 1 base, leaving 5 bases of the junction unmatched.